Below, one T cell receptor (beta chain) is given with its context. Generated by immunoSEQ multiplex PCR, the TCRdb table keeps only in-frame clones and is missing some. The sample includes hundreds of thousands of clones, 80% to 90% of them seen just once. This sample is drawn from a study of blood T cell repertoires in COVID-19. This clonotype was obtained from a woman aged 50 to 65 in a cohort exposed to, infected with or recovered from COVID-19 (not recorded which). Sequencing was done on a sample of PBMCs or T cells enriched from blood (not recorded which).

The CDR3: CASSIQGYGYTF. The CDR3 nucleotides read TGTGCCAGCAGCATCCAGGGGTATGGCTACACCTTC. The chain has TRBV7-8 and TRBJ1-2; possibly TRBD1 for D (6 bases). This CDR3 region has 12 residues. Germline CDR1 SGHVS, CDR2 FQNEAQ. V was pared by 5 bases and J by 5 bases, with 9 bases between.